This T cell receptor beta chain was captured by sequencing in a study of T-cell reconstitution after alpha-beta-depleted transplantation in children. A TCRbeta library incorporating unique molecular identifiers was prepared. TCRdb redid the calling of the PCR reads with MiXCR, one entry per CDR3 protein. The repertoire includes 700,000 to 850,000 distinct CDR3 sequences, 16% of them detected once, and roughly 5% sits in the top ten. This clonotype was counted only a few times. Its cognate antigen is unknown. Deletions cut 4 bases from V and 13 bases from J, with 25 bases between. This CDR3 contains 16 residues. Germline V lookup: CDR1 SGHAT, CDR2 FQNNGV. General observations from the study: Newly produced T cells mostly accounted for T-cell counts and diversity one year post-transplant. Roughly two months post-transplant, alpha-beta T cells reportedly originated from several hundred graft clones that had expanded.

The chain couples TRBV11-2 to TRBJ2-2, with D perhaps matching TRBD1 (6 bases). The sample consisted of PBMCs, mostly from graft donor cells, taken 360 days after TCRalphabeta/CD19-depleted stem cell transplant. The TCR sequence derives from a male patient younger than 18 who had a stem cell transplant for acute lymphoblastic leukemia, so the T cells may come from the graft donor. The CDR3 DNA sequence: TGTGCCAGCAGCTGGAGTTTCCGCCGGGACACCGATGGGCTGTTTTTT. It is translated as CASSWSFRRDTDGLFF.